What follows describes a single TCR beta chain. Its antigen is unknown. These data belong to a study of cytomegalovirus exposure and HLA in healthy donors. Study as a whole: A data release that came early held 80 million to 95 million unique TCRs from HLA-typed donors.

The CDR3 is 12 residues long. Per the germline V gene, CDR1 is MNHEY and CDR2 is SVGAGI. V was clipped by 5 bases and J by 6 bases; unmatched bases: 4. General study findings and limits: High sensitivity and specificity were reportedly achieved when the classifier diagnosed cytomegalovirus status. Analyzed later, association rates of TCRs varied across HLA loci, with DRB1 most and HLA-C fewest.

PCR used 60 Vbeta primers and 13 Jbeta primers. This table comes from immunoSEQ multiplex PCR, and its TCRdb copy is limited to in-frame clones, with some not included. The table records 150,000 to 200,000 clones, around 84% of them present only once. This clonotype was sampled from a girl aged 2 to 9 in good health and CMV-seropositive. This chain joins TRBV6-5 and TRBJ2-7; 7 positions match TRBD1. Material for sequencing was PBMCs. The CDR3 protein is CASSRQGAEQYF. CDR3 coding DNA: TGTGCCAGCAGTAGACAGGGTGCCGAGCAGTACTTC.